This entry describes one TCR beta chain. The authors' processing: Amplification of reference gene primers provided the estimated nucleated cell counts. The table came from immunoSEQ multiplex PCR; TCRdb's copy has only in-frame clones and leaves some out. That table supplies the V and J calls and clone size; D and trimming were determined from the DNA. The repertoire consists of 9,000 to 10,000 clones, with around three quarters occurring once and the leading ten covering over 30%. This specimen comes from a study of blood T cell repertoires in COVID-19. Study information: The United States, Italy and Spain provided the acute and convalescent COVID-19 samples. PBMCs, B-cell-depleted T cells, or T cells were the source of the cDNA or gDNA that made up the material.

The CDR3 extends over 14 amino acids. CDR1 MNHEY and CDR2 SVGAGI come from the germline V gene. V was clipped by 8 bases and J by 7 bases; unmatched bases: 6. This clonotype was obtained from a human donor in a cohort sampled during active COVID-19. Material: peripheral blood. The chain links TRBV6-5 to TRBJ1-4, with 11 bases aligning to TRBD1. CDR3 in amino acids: CASLRDRGFEKLFF. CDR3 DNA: TGTGCCAGCCTTAGGGACAGGGGGTTTGAAAAACTGTTTTTT.